The 18 T cell receptor beta chains below all came from one sample that was sequenced in a study of blood T cell repertoires in COVID-19. Measured with immunoSEQ multiplex PCR; TCRdb has only the in-frame clones, and not every one. Among about 240,000 clones listed, 70% to 90% were seen once. Sequencing was done on a sample of peripheral blood. Source of these receptors: a woman in her sixties or seventies with active or convalescent COVID-19.

This clone has only one observation. The rearrangement uses TRBV11-2 and TRBJ1-5; the D gene is possibly TRBD1 (6 bases). V lost 3 bases and J lost 4, with 16 bases in between. Germline CDR1 SGHAT, CDR2 FQNNGV. This CDR3 is 16 amino acids long. The CDR3 region is CASSLEGGGNNQPQHF. In DNA, the CDR3 is TGTGCCAGCAGCTTGGAGGGAGGGGGGAATAATCAGCCCCAGCATTTT. The whole variable domain, remainder taken from reference TRBV11-2 and TRBJ1-5, is EAGVAQSPRYKIIEKRQSVAFWCNPISGHATLYWYQQILGQGPKLLIQFQNNGVVDDSQLPKDRFSAERLKGVDSTLKIQPAKLEDSAVYLCASSLEGGGNNQPQHFGDGTRLSIL.

The chain recombines TRBV27 with TRBJ1-4; 7 nucleotides agree with TRBD1. V dropped 5 bases and J dropped 4; count of bases not matched to a gene: 4. The germline V gene encodes CDR1 MNHEY and CDR2 SMNVEV (reference sequence). The CDR3 extends over 14 amino acids. The DNA for the CDR3 is TGTGCCAGCAGTCTGCAGGGGGGTAATGAAAAACTGTTTTTT. Protein sequence: CASSLQGGNEKLFF.

This sequence joins TRBV6-1 and TRBJ1-6, with TRBD1 as a possible D gene (6 bases). CDR1 MNHNS and CDR2 SASEGT come from the germline V gene. The CDR3 consists of 13 residues. V shed 5 bases and J shed 4 bases, with 6 bases lying between them. In DNA form, the CDR3 reads TGTGCCAGCAGTACAGGGTATAATTCACCCCTCCACTTT. Encoded protein: CASSTGYNSPLHF.

The chain links TRBV11-3 to TRBJ2-1, with D perhaps TRBD2 (6 bases). The CDR3 is 15 amino acids. Germline CDR1 and CDR2: SGHNT and YENEEA. The V end was cut by 5 bases, the J end by 3 bases, with 14 bases between. CDR3 DNA: TGTGCCAGCAGCCTAGGAGGGAACGGCTACAATGAGCAGTTCTTC. Its protein is CASSLGGNGYNEQFF.

The V gene is TRBV7-3, the J gene TRBJ2-3; no clear D. The V gene's germline CDR1 is SGHTA and CDR2 FQGTGA. The CDR3 consists of 15 residues. Trimming left V 4 bases short and J 0 bases short, with 11 bases between. The CDR3 coding sequence is TGTGCCAGCAGCTCTCGGGTCCTAAGCACAGATACGCAGTATTTT. Protein sequence: CASSSRVLSTDTQYF.

As to this clone: Other DNA sequences in the same sample also yield this CDR3. The chain couples TRBV4-3 to TRBJ1-4; D remains unclear. Germline V lookup: CDR1 LGHNA, CDR2 YSLEER. This CDR3 is 12 amino acids long. V shed 1 base and J shed 7 bases, with 4 bases lying between them. The CDR3 loop is CASSQVREKLFF. The CDR3 nucleotides are TGCGCCAGCAGCCAAGTTCGTGAAAAACTGTTTTTT.

This chain connects TRBV2 to TRBJ2-5, with D unresolved. The CDR3 covers 14 residues. V was clipped by 4 bases and J by 4 bases, with 13 bases between them. Germline V CDR1 and CDR2: SNHLY, FYNNEI. In nucleotides, the CDR3 is TGTGCCAGCAGTGTTGTCCTAAGCTTAGAGACCCAGTACTTC. As protein: CASSVVLSLETQYF.

V usage is TRBV19 and J usage is TRBJ1-2, with 8 bases fitting TRBD1. Germline values: CDR1 LNHDA, CDR2 SQIVND (reference sequence). V trimming: 6 bases; J trimming: 7 bases; junction bases outside the gene matches: 7. The CDR3 sequence is 13 residues long. In DNA, the CDR3 is TGTGCCAGTAGCTACAGGGGGAGTGGTGGCTACACCTTC. This codes for CASSYRGSGGYTF.

The J gene is TRBJ2-2, the V gene TRBV6-5, with TRBD1 matching over 11 bases. Unmatched junction bases numbered 4, after V lost 2 bases and J lost 5 bases. The CDR3 is made up of 16 amino acids. Germline V CDR1 and CDR2: MNHEY, SVGAGI. The CDR3: CASSYPGTGGTGELFF. The CDR3 nucleotides are TGTGCCAGCAGTTACCCTGGGACAGGGGGGACCGGGGAGCTGTTTTTT.

This clone appeared once. V gene TRBV5-1 combines with J gene TRBJ2-4, with 7 bases fitting TRBD2. V dropped 4 bases and J dropped 6; count of bases not matched to a gene: 10. Germline-derived CDR1 and CDR2 are SGHRS and YFSETQ. The CDR3 has 15 amino acids. The CDR3 protein is CASSRVVGGGNIQYF. The CDR3 DNA reads TGCGCCAGCAGCCGTGTGGTTGGCGGGGGAAACATTCAGTACTTC.

This clone appeared a single time. The V gene is TRBV5-1, the J gene TRBJ2-7; D unclear. CDR3 length: 14 residues. CDR1 is SGHRS, CDR2 YFSETQ, per germline. The V end was cut by 7 bases, the J end by 5 bases, with 19 bases between. In nucleotides, the CDR3 is TGCGCCAGCTCGGGTATGAGCCCCCCGGACGAGCAGTACTTC. Its translation: CASSGMSPPDEQYF.

This clone was detected a few times. CDR3 in DNA: TGCAGTGCTAGTACATCTGGCTATGGCTACACCTTC. Its protein is CSASTSGYGYTF. The gene calls are TRBV20-1 and TRBJ1-2; no reliable D call. Germline values: CDR1 DFQATT, CDR2 SNEGSKA (reference sequence). The CDR3 spans 12 residues. V was clipped by 3 bases and J by 4 bases, with 9 bases between them.

This chain uses TRBV27 with TRBJ1-4, with D possibly TRBD1 on 5 matching bases. In germline, CDR1 is MNHEY, CDR2 SMNVEV (reference sequence). Trimming cost V 4 bases and J 0 bases, with 12 bases left between them. CDR3 length: 16 residues. In nucleotides, the CDR3 is TGTGCCAGCAGTTACCACTCGGGGGCAACTAATGAAAAACTGTTTTTT. Translating gives CASSYHSGATNEKLFF.

The chain uses TRBV5-1 and TRBJ1-1; 7 positions match TRBD1. The trim removed 5 bases at V and 0 bases at J, leaving 7 bases unmatched. The germline CDR1 and CDR2 sequences are SGHRS and YFSETQ. CDR3 length equals 15 residues. The CDR3 sequence: CASRWDRVMNTEAFF. For the CDR3, the DNA is TGCGCCAGCAGATGGGACAGAGTCATGAACACTGAAGCTTTCTTT.

V usage is TRBV5-1 and J usage is TRBJ1-3; D might be TRBD1 (6 bases). Trimming removed 3 bases at V and 0 bases at J, with 13 bases between. The germline V gene encodes CDR1 SGHRS and CDR2 YFSETQ. This CDR3 is built from 16 residues. The CDR3 DNA is TGCGCCAGCAGCTCCCAAGGGGGTGGCTCTGGAAACACCATATATTTT. Translating gives CASSSQGGGSGNTIYF.

The chain recombines TRBV6-6 with TRBJ1-1, with D uncertain. This CDR3 contains 15 residues. Germline values: CDR1 MNHNY, CDR2 SVGAGI (reference sequence). The V gene lost 2 bases and the J gene lost 1 base, with 11 bases spanning the gap. The CDR3 nucleotides are TGTGCCAGCAGTTACCTTGTCGGGAAGAACACTGAAGCTTTCTTT. The encoded protein is CASSYLVGKNTEAFF.

The genes are TRBV5-6 and TRBJ1-1; D is perhaps TRBD1 (6 bases). Germline CDR1 SGHDT, CDR2 YYEEEE. V was clipped by 4 bases and J by 6 bases, with 31 bases between them. This CDR3 comprises 19 residues. The CDR3 is CASSLLPRPSARGGPEAFF. The CDR3 coding sequence is TGTGCCAGCAGCCTTCTCCCCCGCCCCTCGGCTCGGGGGGGGCCTGAAGCTTTCTTT.

The V gene is TRBV4-3, the J gene TRBJ1-2, with D perhaps matching TRBD1 (6 bases). The germline V gene encodes CDR1 LGHNA and CDR2 YSLEER. Trimming cost V 0 bases and J 7 bases, with 21 bases left between them. The CDR3 runs 17 residues. The CDR3, as DNA: TGCGCCAGCAGCCAAGATCCCACTCCCGGACAGAGTGGTGGCTACACCTTC. It translates to CASSQDPTPGQSGGYTF.